Listed here are 23 T cell receptor beta chains from one sample, sequenced in a study of blood T cell repertoires in COVID-19. Measured with immunoSEQ multiplex PCR; TCRdb has only the in-frame clones, and not every one. The repertoire includes approximately 160,000 clones, roughly nine tenths of them detected once, and 4% sits in the top ten. Sequenced: peripheral blood. The source of these receptors is a woman aged 70-85 years with acute or convalescent COVID-19.

The chain combines TRBV9 with TRBJ1-1; TRBD1 might be the D (6 bases). The CDR3 runs to 14 residues. With 0 bases removed from V and 5 bases from J, the gap between germline ends came to 11 bases. Looked up from germline, CDR1 is SGDLS and CDR2 is YYNGEE. CDR3 residues: CASSVEGGLTEAFF. CDR3 nucleotides: TGTGCCAGCAGCGTAGAGGGGGGGCTTACTGAAGCTTTCTTT. Based on the CDR3 plus reference TRBV9 and TRBJ1-1, the full variable domain is DSGVTQTPKHLITATGQRVTLRCSPRSGDLSVYWYQQSLDQGLQFLIQYYNGEERAKGNILERFSAQQFPDLHSELNLSSLELGDSALYFCASSVEGGLTEAFFGQGTRLTVV.

The chain is built from TRBV4-2 and TRBJ2-7; no clear D. Germline CDR1 LGHNA, CDR2 YNFKEQ. The V gene lost 0 bases and the J gene lost 3 bases, with 12 bases spanning the gap. The CDR3 consists of 15 residues. CDR3 residues: CASSQDPQSNYEQYF. In DNA form, the CDR3 reads TGTGCCAGCAGCCAAGATCCACAATCCAACTACGAGCAGTACTTC.

The V call is TRBV5-1, the J call TRBJ1-1, with D maybe TRBD1 (6 bases). From germline, CDR1 is SGHRS and CDR2 YFSETQ. This CDR3 region has 12 residues. V lost 4 bases and J lost 10, with 14 bases in between. The CDR3 is CASSPNRDSAFF. As DNA, the CDR3 is TGCGCCAGCAGCCCCAACAGGGATTCAGCTTTCTTT.

The V and J genes are TRBV19 and TRBJ2-1, with TRBD1 matching over 7 bases. Germline V CDR1 and CDR2: LNHDA, SQIVND (reference sequence). The CDR3 consists of 14 residues. V shed 3 bases, J shed 6 bases, and the junction held 5 bases outside the gene matches. This CDR3 reads CASSITRDSNEQFF. The CDR3 nucleotides are TGTGCCAGTAGTATCACCCGGGACAGCAATGAGCAGTTCTTC.

The chain joins TRBV4-2 to TRBJ2-1; D perhaps matches TRBD2 (5 bases). The CDR3 is made up of 16 amino acids. Trimming stripped 1 base from V and 0 bases from J, with 10 bases between. The V gene's germline CDR1 is LGHNA and CDR2 YNFKEQ. CDR3 coding DNA: TGTGCCAGCAGCCAAGCCCCGGACTTCTCCTACAATGAGCAGTTCTTC. It encodes CASSQAPDFSYNEQFF.

The V gene is TRBV4-1, the J gene TRBJ2-7, with no clear D. With 0 bases removed from V and 3 bases from J, the gap between germline ends came to 9 bases. The CDR3 consists of 14 residues. Germline V gene sequence: CDR1 MGHRA, CDR2 YSYEKL. The CDR3 region is CASSQDLNSYEQYF. The CDR3, as DNA: TGCGCCAGCAGCCAAGATTTGAACAGCTACGAGCAGTACTTC.

The sample holds a few counts of this clone. The chain uses TRBV6-2 or TRBV6-3 and TRBJ1-3; possibly TRBD1 for D (6 bases). With 4 bases removed from V and 4 bases from J, the gap between germline ends came to 20 bases. This CDR3 region has 17 residues. In germline, CDR1 is MNHEY, CDR2 SVGEGT. The CDR3 DNA is TGTGCCAGCAGTTCCAGCGCGATGACAGGTGGCGGAAACACCATATATTTT. Amino acid sequence: CASSSSAMTGGGNTIYF.

The rearrangement links TRBV5-5 to TRBJ2-2, with D unresolved. The germline V gene encodes CDR1 SGHKS and CDR2 YYEKEE (reference sequence). V was clipped by 0 bases and J by 7 bases, with 4 bases between them. The CDR3 has 12 amino acids. The CDR3 DNA reads as TGTGCCAGCAGCTTGGCGTTCGGGGAGCTGTTTTTT. Its protein product is CASSLAFGELFF.

The V gene is TRBV5-1, the J gene TRBJ2-1; maybe TRBD1 (5 bases). The V end lost 0 bases, the J end lost 4 bases, and 5 bases lay between the germline ends. The length of the CDR3 is 13 residues. Germline assignment: CDR1 SGHRS and CDR2 YFSETQ. CDR3 protein: CASSLDRYNEQFF. For the CDR3, the DNA is TGCGCCAGCAGCTTGGACAGGTACAATGAGCAGTTCTTC. Combining the CDR3 with reference TRBV5-1 and TRBJ2-1 gives the whole variable domain KAGVTQTPRYLIKTRGQQVTLSCSPISGHRSVSWYQQTPGQGLQFLFEYFSETQRNKGNFPGRFSGRQFSNSRSEMNVSTLELGDSALYLCASSLDRYNEQFFGPGTRLTVL.

This chain joins TRBV6-1 and TRBJ1-2; TRBD1 matches 10 bases. The CDR3 is made up of 16 amino acids. Germline trimming cut 7 bases from V and 0 bases from J; bases unmatched to any gene: 8. Germline V CDR1 and CDR2: MNHNS, SASEGT. The CDR3 coding sequence is TGTGCCAGCACTGAGGCGGGGACAGGGGCTAACTATGGCTACACCTTC. It codes for CASTEAGTGANYGYTF.

This clone was picked up one time. The chain carries TRBV6-2 or TRBV6-3 and TRBJ2-5; 9 bases are shared with TRBD1. Germline-derived CDR1 and CDR2 are MNHEY and SVGEGT. The CDR3 has 16 amino acids. J lost 4 bases, V lost 1 base, and 7 bases had no gene match. CDR3 residues: CASSYWTGDVGETQYF. CDR3 in DNA: TGTGCCAGCAGTTACTGGACAGGGGACGTTGGAGAGACCCAGTACTTC.

J is TRBJ1-6 and V is TRBV30; D possibly corresponds to TRBD1 (5 bases). Germline V gives CDR1 GTSNPN, CDR2 SVGIG (reference sequence). This CDR3 region has 14 residues. V was pared by 0 bases and J by 7 bases, with 10 bases between. DNA of the CDR3: TGTGCCTGGAGTGTAGCAGGGCTAAATTCACCCCTCCACTTT. Encoded protein: CAWSVAGLNSPLHF.

V gene TRBV18 combines with J gene TRBJ1-3; TRBD1 matches 7 bases. This CDR3 region has 15 residues. Germline V gene data show CDR1 as KGHSH and CDR2 as LQKENI. V trimming: 4 bases; J trimming: 3 bases; junction bases outside the gene matches: 6. The CDR3 region has the DNA TGTGCCAGCTCACTAGGACAGGCATTTGGAAACACCATATATTTT. This translates into CASSLGQAFGNTIYF.

The CDR3 nucleotides are TGCGCCAGCACTGTATCCATGAGCGACGGCACCGGGGAGCTGTTTTTT. This encodes CASTVSMSDGTGELFF. This chain joins TRBV5-1 and TRBJ2-2; D ambiguous. V lost 6 bases and J 4 bases, leaving 19 bases between the germline ends. CDR1 SGHRS and CDR2 YFSETQ come from the germline V gene. The CDR3 has 16 residues.

The chain carries TRBV10-2 and TRBJ1-2; tentatively, D is TRBD1 (6 bases). CDR1 is WSHSY, CDR2 SAAADI, per germline. The CDR3 contains 12 residues. V was shortened by 7 bases and J by 6 bases, with 12 bases between the two germline ends. The CDR3 loop is CASTRTGNGYTF. The CDR3 DNA reads TGCGCCAGCACTAGAACAGGGAATGGCTACACCTTC.

The chain joins TRBV27 to TRBJ2-6; 9 nucleotides line up with TRBD1. The CDR3 runs 19 residues. V shed 3 bases, J shed 0 bases, and the junction held 9 bases outside the gene matches. Germline loops: CDR1 MNHEY, CDR2 SMNVEV (reference sequence). Here the CDR3 DNA reads TGTGCCAGCAGTTTCGGTCCCGGGACAGGGAACTCTGGGGCCAACGTCCTGACTTTC. This sequence encodes CASSFGPGTGNSGANVLTF. The whole variable domain, remainder taken from reference TRBV27 and TRBJ2-6, is EAQVTQNPRYLITVTGKKLTVTCSQNMNHEYMSWYRQDPGLGLRQIYYSMNVEVTDKGDVPEGYKVSRKEKRNFPLILESPSPNQTSLYFCASSFGPGTGNSGANVLTFGAGSRLTVL.

This chain's CDR3 is CASRARLVGDGELFF. CDR3 DNA sequence: TGTGCCAGCAGGGCGAGACTAGTAGGTGACGGGGAGCTGTTTTTT. The genes are TRBV7-2 and TRBJ2-2; maybe TRBD2 (6 bases). The CDR3 is 15 amino acids. Per germline, CDR1 SGHTA and CDR2 FQGNSA. Trimming removed 6 bases at V and 7 bases at J, with 18 bases between.

This clone has only one observation. The J gene is TRBJ2-1, the V gene TRBV28; 10 bases agree with TRBD2. This CDR3 has 14 amino acids. V lost 6 bases and J lost 9; bases outside the gene matches: 8. CDR1 is MDHEN and CDR2 is SYDVKM in the germline V gene. For the CDR3, the DNA is TGTGCCAGCAGGCGCCTAGCGGGAGTATTTGAGCAGTTCTTC. Its protein product is CASRRLAGVFEQFF.

The CDR3 DNA follows: TGCGCCAGCAGCCCTGACAGAAAACCTAATTCACCCCTCCACTTT. It specifies CASSPDRKPNSPLHF. The V gene is TRBV5-1, the J gene TRBJ1-6; the D gene is possibly TRBD1 (5 bases). Germline values: CDR1 SGHRS, CDR2 YFSETQ. Trimming removed 4 bases from V and 6 bases from J, with 14 bases in between. The CDR3 extends over 15 amino acids.

The V call is TRBV19, the J call TRBJ1-6, with D possibly matching TRBD1 (6 bases). The CDR3 length is 15 residues. Germline CDR1 LNHDA, CDR2 SQIVND (reference sequence). Trimming stripped 3 bases from V and 9 bases from J, with 15 bases between. The DNA for the CDR3 is TGTGCCAGTAGTATTATTACAGGGTCCGGTTCACCCCTCCACTTT. Protein: CASSIITGSGSPLHF.

The CDR3 loop reads CASSFRLAGGNEQFF. The CDR3 DNA reads TGTGCCAGCAGCTTCCGACTAGCGGGAGGCAATGAGCAGTTCTTC. This chain connects TRBV5-8 to TRBJ2-1; 13 bases are a match to TRBD2. This CDR3 is 15 amino acids long. The junction had 2 bases not matched to a gene; V was cut back by 2 bases and J by 6 bases. CDR1 is SGHTS, CDR2 YDEGEE, per germline. Complete variable domain (other parts from reference TRBV5-8 and TRBJ2-1): EAGVTQSPTHLIKTRGQQATLRCSPISGHTSVYWYQQALGLGLQFLLWYDEGEERNRGNFPPRFSGRQFPNYSSELNVNALELEDSALYLCASSFRLAGGNEQFFGPGTRLTVL.

The V call is TRBV7-2, the J call TRBJ2-5; no clear D. Per germline, CDR1 SGHTA and CDR2 FQGNSA. The CDR3 consists of 13 residues. Trimming cost V 1 base and J 4 bases, with 7 bases left between them. This CDR3 is CASSLVALETQYF. In DNA, the CDR3 is TGTGCCAGCAGCTTAGTGGCCCTAGAGACCCAGTACTTC.

V is TRBV5-4 and J is TRBJ1-2, with D perhaps TRBD1 (5 bases). Germline values: CDR1 SGHNT, CDR2 YYREEE (reference sequence). Deletions cut 0 bases from V and 4 bases from J, with 13 bases between. The CDR3 contains 15 residues. CDR3 coding DNA: TGTGCCAGCAGCTTGGAGGGGAGGGGAGGCTATGGCTACACCTTC. Its protein product is CASSLEGRGGYGYTF.